This T cell receptor beta chain derives from a study of shared T cell receptors in the human thymus. Germline V gives CDR1 LNHDA, CDR2 SQIVND (reference sequence). This CDR3 comprises 16 residues. V was pared by 2 bases and J by 0 bases, with 4 bases of the junction left unmatched. Profiling relied on immunoSEQ multiplex PCR, and the TCRdb table lists in-frame clones only, not all of them. The table records over 450,000 clones, about 80% of them present only once. These data are also associated with another study on human thymus T cells. Per that study: Resections removed during corrective heart surgery provided the thymus tissue used. Blood and thymic repertoires both appeared biased in V and J gene usage. Related work showed strongly overlapping thymic repertoires across unrelated individuals.

The source of this sequence is a boy less than two years old with a congenital heart defect. The source material was thymocytes. This chain joins TRBV19 and TRBJ2-1; 7 bases agree with TRBD2. Here the CDR3 DNA reads TGTGCCAGTAGTATAAGTCTAGCGGTCTCCTACAATGAGCAGTTCTTC. This translates into CASSISLAVSYNEQFF. Full variable domain (remainder filled in from reference TRBV19 and TRBJ2-1): DGGITQSPKYLFRKEGQNVTLSCEQNLNHDAMYWYRQDPGQGLRLIYYSQIVNDFQKGDIAEGYSVSREKKESFPLTVTSAQKNPTAFYLCASSISLAVSYNEQFFGPGTRLTVL.